These 15 T cell receptor beta chains came from one sample sequenced in a study of blood T cell repertoires in COVID-19. Profiling relied on immunoSEQ multiplex PCR, and the TCRdb table lists in-frame clones only, not all of them. The table has around 75,000 clones, 90% seen once. What was sequenced was peripheral blood. The receptors stem from a man in his fifties or sixties with acute or convalescent COVID-19.

The chain combines TRBV23-1 with TRBJ2-2; TRBD1 matches at 9 bases. TRBV23-1 is an ORF for which the function is uncertain. CDR3 size: 16 residues. V gave up 7 bases and J gave up 2 bases; unmatched junction bases: 8. Here the CDR3 DNA reads TGCGCCAGCATGGTACAGGGGGCGCGAAACACCGGGGAGCTGTTTTTT. It encodes CASMVQGARNTGELFF.

The rearrangement links TRBV6-5 to TRBJ1-3; 7 bases agree with TRBD1. Germline CDR1 and CDR2: MNHEY and SVGAGI. The CDR3 totals 15 residues. V was clipped by 2 bases and J by 3 bases; unmatched bases: 4. The CDR3, as DNA: TGTGCCAGCAGTTACGAGGGGGCGCTTGGAAACACCATATATTTT. This gives the protein CASSYEGALGNTIYF.

V usage is TRBV29-1 and J usage is TRBJ1-1; 8 bases align to TRBD1. V trimming: 7 bases; J trimming: 0 bases; junction bases outside the gene matches: 1. Germline CDR1 SQVTM, CDR2 ANQGSEA. The CDR3 runs to 12 residues. The CDR3 sequence: CSGDRMNTEAFF. The CDR3 coding sequence is TGCAGCGGGGACAGGATGAACACTGAAGCTTTCTTT.

This clone was counted between two and nine times. This sequence joins TRBV11-2 and TRBJ2-7, with D uncertain. Trimming pared 1 base from V and 3 bases from J, leaving 7 bases between. Germline CDR1 and CDR2: SGHAT and FQNNGV. There are 13 residues in the CDR3. The CDR3 here is CASSLGTVYEQYF. The CDR3, as DNA: TGTGCCAGCAGCTTAGGTACAGTCTACGAGCAGTACTTC.

This chain joins TRBV6-5 and TRBJ1-2, with 8 positions matching TRBD1. The CDR3 extends over 12 amino acids. From germline, CDR1 is MNHEY and CDR2 SVGAGI. The ends lost 9 bases at V and 2 bases at J; junction bases unmatched: 2. CDR3 region: CASGTGNYGYTF. CDR3 sequence (DNA): TGTGCCAGTGGGACAGGCAACTATGGCTACACCTTC.

This clone was seen a handful of times. This chain links TRBV4-1 with TRBJ2-7; 14 nucleotides align to TRBD2. The V segment lost 0 bases and the J segment 7 bases; nucleotides outside the gene matches: 5. The CDR3 is 16 amino acids. Germline V gene data show CDR1 as MGHRA and CDR2 as YSYEKL. CDR3 DNA: TGCGCCAGCAGCCAAGAGGGACTAGCGGGAGTCCAAGAGCAGTACTTC. This translates into CASSQEGLAGVQEQYF.

The rearrangement joins TRBV18 to TRBJ1-2; a weak D match, TRBD1 (6 bases). The germline V and J ends were trimmed by 2 bases and 4 bases, with 8 bases remaining between them. Germline loops: CDR1 KGHSH, CDR2 LQKENI. The CDR3 totals 13 residues. The CDR3 protein is CASSPTGTYGYTF. CDR3 sequence (DNA): TGTGCCAGCTCACCAACAGGGACCTATGGCTACACCTTC.

This rearrangement joins TRBV7-8 to TRBJ2-7; perhaps TRBD1 as D (6 bases). The CDR3 has 15 residues. V lost 1 base to trimming and J lost 6 bases, with 16 bases between them. Per germline, CDR1 SGHVS and CDR2 FQNEAQ. CDR3 nucleotides: TGTGCCAGCAGCTTAGGAGGGGCTATCAGGGGCGAGCAGTACTTC. The encoded protein is CASSLGGAIRGEQYF.

This clone was seen only once. In nucleotides, the CDR3 is TGTGCCAGTAGTATCACGGGACAGGGGGCCTACGAGCAGTACTTC. It encodes CASSITGQGAYEQYF. J is TRBJ2-7 and V is TRBV19; 11 nucleotides agree with TRBD1. CDR1 is LNHDA and CDR2 is SQIVND in the germline V gene (reference sequence). This CDR3 contains 15 residues. The V and J ends lost 3 bases and 2 bases, in that order; junction bases with no gene match: 3.

This chain uses TRBV4-1 with TRBJ1-5, with D hard to call. CDR1 and CDR2 (germline): MGHRA, YSYEKL. V lost 0 bases, J lost 1 base, and 4 bases lay in between. The length of the CDR3 is 14 residues. The CDR3 DNA follows: TGCGCCAGCAGCCAAGATCTCAGCAATCAGCCCCAGCATTTT. Translated: CASSQDLSNQPQHF.

This clone was observed a single time. The gene calls are TRBV6-6 and TRBJ1-2, with 9 bases aligning to TRBD1. Losses at the gene ends were 7 bases for V and 6 bases for J; bases not matched to a gene: 12. CDR1 and CDR2 (germline): MNHNY, SVGAGI (reference sequence). This CDR3 has 15 residues. The CDR3 reads CASMRAPTGGDGYTF. The CDR3 DNA follows: TGTGCCAGCATGAGGGCGCCCACAGGGGGCGATGGCTACACCTTC.

The chain employs TRBV10-1 and TRBJ2-5, with a possible D match to TRBD1 (6 bases). Germline loops: CDR1 WNHNN, CDR2 SYGVQD (reference sequence). This CDR3 is built from 14 residues. V lost 4 bases to trimming and J lost 3 bases, with 12 bases between them. CDR3 residues: CASSVRGGKETQYF. CDR3 DNA sequence: TGCGCCAGCAGTGTCAGGGGCGGAAAAGAGACCCAGTACTTC.

The rearrangement uses TRBV25-1 and TRBJ2-7; D might be TRBD2 (5 bases). The V gene's germline CDR1 is MGHDK and CDR2 SYGVNS. Trimming shortened V by 2 bases and J by 5 bases, and 22 bases separated the two germline ends. This CDR3 is built from 17 residues. CDR3 residues: CASSEGLYGPARDEQYF. The CDR3 coding sequence is TGTGCCAGCAGTGAAGGACTTTACGGACCGGCGAGGGACGAGCAGTACTTC.

V usage is TRBV4-1 and J usage is TRBJ1-4, with TRBD1 as a possible D gene (5 bases). V gave up 2 bases and J gave up 0 bases, with 13 bases separating them. This CDR3 has 17 residues. Germline CDR1 reads MGHRA; CDR2 reads YSYEKL. Here the CDR3 DNA reads TGCGCCAGCAGCCAATTGGGGCCGGTAGCAACTAATGAAAAACTGTTTTTT. Translated, it gives CASSQLGPVATNEKLFF.

The chain couples TRBV11-3 to TRBJ2-1; the match to TRBD2 covers 8 bases. In germline, CDR1 is SGHNT, CDR2 YENEEA. Losses at the gene ends were 6 bases for V and 7 bases for J; bases not matched to a gene: 5. The CDR3 runs to 13 residues. The CDR3 region is CASRDTGGNEQFF. The CDR3 nucleotides are TGTGCCAGCAGGGACACGGGGGGGAATGAGCAGTTCTTC.